The next 2 T cell receptor beta chains were all read from a single sample in a study of cytomegalovirus exposure and HLA in healthy donors. Measured with immunoSEQ multiplex PCR; TCRdb has only the in-frame clones, and not every one. The table shows approximately 71,000 clones, with about 94% occurring only once. The sample comprised PBMCs. These receptors originate from a woman between 18 and 30 years old in good health and CMV-seronegative.

V gene TRBV11-2 combines with J gene TRBJ1-3; TRBD1 agrees at 9 bases. Germline V gene sequence: CDR1 SGHAT, CDR2 FQNNGV. V shed 1 base and J 14 bases; nucleotides not matched to a gene: 6. This CDR3 is built from 13 residues. CDR3 protein: CASSLGTGDLVYF. The CDR3 DNA reads TGTGCCAGCAGCTTAGGGACAGGGGACCTCGTATATTTT.

The chain uses TRBV4-3 and TRBJ1-1; 7 bases are shared with TRBD1. The V gene end was trimmed by 1 base and the J gene end by 5 bases; junction bases not matched to a gene: 10. This CDR3 is built from 16 residues. Germline loops: CDR1 LGHNA, CDR2 YSLEER. The CDR3 protein is CASSQARTGVETEAFF. The CDR3 DNA reads TGCGCCAGCAGCCAAGCCCGCACAGGGGTTGAGACTGAAGCTTTCTTT.